This is a list of T cell receptor beta chains from one sample in a study of vaccination effects on CD4 cells after COVID-19. Antigens for these TCRs are unknown. Clones were sequenced by immunoSEQ multiplex PCR, and TCRdb holds only the in-frame ones, with some missing. This sample has tens of thousands of clones, with around three quarters found just once. The sample was CD4+ T cells from PBMCs cultured with HCoV-OC43 spike peptides, taken before COVID-19 vaccination. These TCRs come from a human donor who received a COVID-19 vaccine. The CDR3 runs from the conserved cysteine through the conserved F or W. Each record gives: V gene, clone size, J gene, D gene, CDR3 protein, CDR3 DNA. D genes are given only for firm matches. Clone sizes are given selectively: once, few, many, or a class where the clone is expanded.

v_call: TRBV6-5; clone_size: -; j_call: TRBJ2-5; d_call: TRBD1; cdr3_aa: CASSWDRGRETQYF; cdr3_nt: TGTGCCAGCAGTTGGGACAGGGGGCGAGAGACCCAGTACTTC
v_call: TRBV19; clone_size: -; j_call: TRBJ2-6; d_call: -; cdr3_aa: CASSDRSSGANVLTF; cdr3_nt: TGTGCCAGTAGCGACAGGAGCTCTGGGGCCAACGTCCTGACTTTC
v_call: TRBV28; clone_size: -; j_call: TRBJ1-1; d_call: TRBD1; cdr3_aa: CASSLSKGAGTEAFF; cdr3_nt: TGTGCCAGCAGTTTGTCGAAGGGGGCGGGCACTGAAGCTTTCTTT
v_call: TRBV6-5; clone_size: -; j_call: TRBJ2-5; d_call: TRBD2; cdr3_aa: CASRQSGGALETQYF; cdr3_nt: TGTGCCAGCAGGCAAAGCGGGGGGGCCCTGGAGACCCAGTACTTC
v_call: TRBV9; clone_size: once; j_call: TRBJ2-1; d_call: -; cdr3_aa: CASSVATSYNEQFF; cdr3_nt: TGTGCCAGCAGCGTAGCAACCTCCTACAATGAGCAGTTCTTC
v_call: TRBV5-6; clone_size: -; j_call: TRBJ1-2; d_call: -; cdr3_aa: CASSLFEGQNYGYTF; cdr3_nt: TGTGCCAGCAGCTTGTTCGAGGGGCAGAACTATGGCTACACCTTC
v_call: TRBV18; clone_size: -; j_call: TRBJ1-1; d_call: -; cdr3_aa: CASSPGLGSITEAFF; cdr3_nt: TGTGCCAGCTCACCAGGGCTGGGGTCGATTACTGAAGCTTTCTTT
v_call: TRBV7-2; clone_size: -; j_call: TRBJ1-2; d_call: -; cdr3_aa: CASSLEGERDYTF; cdr3_nt: TGTGCCAGCAGCTTAGAAGGGGAGCGTGACTACACCTTC
v_call: TRBV7-2; clone_size: -; j_call: TRBJ1-1; d_call: TRBD1; cdr3_aa: CASSLDGTGGPNTEAFF; cdr3_nt: TGTGCCAGCAGCCTAGACGGGACAGGGGGCCCGAACACTGAAGCTTTCTTT
v_call: TRBV7-6; clone_size: -; j_call: TRBJ1-1; d_call: TRBD1; cdr3_aa: CASSLGTPGQGMNTEAFF; cdr3_nt: TGTGCCAGCAGCTTAGGAACTCCGGGACAGGGAATGAACACTGAAGCTTTCTTT
v_call: TRBV12-3/TRBV12-4; clone_size: -; j_call: TRBJ1-5; d_call: -; cdr3_aa: CASSQGWGQPQHF; cdr3_nt: TGTGCCAGCAGTCAGGGTTGGGGTCAGCCCCAGCATTTT
v_call: TRBV29-1; clone_size: -; j_call: TRBJ1-2; d_call: -; cdr3_aa: CSVESQGRSDYGYTF; cdr3_nt: TGCAGCGTTGAATCGCAGGGTAGGTCGGACTATGGCTACACCTTC
v_call: TRBV7-9; clone_size: -; j_call: TRBJ1-6; d_call: -; cdr3_aa: CASSLEGVDSPLHF; cdr3_nt: TGTGCCAGCAGCCTAGAAGGGGTTGATTCACCCCTCCACTTT
v_call: TRBV18; clone_size: few; j_call: TRBJ2-3; d_call: -; cdr3_aa: CASSPNRADTQYF; cdr3_nt: TGTGCCAGCTCACCAAACAGAGCAGATACGCAGTATTTT
v_call: TRBV18; clone_size: -; j_call: TRBJ2-2; d_call: -; cdr3_aa: CASSPSQGAAGELFF; cdr3_nt: TGTGCCAGCTCACCTTCCCAGGGAGCGGCCGGGGAGCTGTTTTTT
v_call: TRBV4-3; clone_size: -; j_call: TRBJ2-1; d_call: -; cdr3_aa: CASSQEDTYNEQFF; cdr3_nt: TGCGCCAGCAGCCAAGAGGACACCTACAATGAGCAGTTCTTC
v_call: TRBV19; clone_size: -; j_call: TRBJ2-3; d_call: TRBD2; cdr3_aa: CASSIVSGGTDTQYF; cdr3_nt: TGTGCCAGTAGTATAGTAAGCGGGGGCACAGATACGCAGTATTTT
v_call: TRBV10-3; clone_size: once; j_call: TRBJ1-3; d_call: -; cdr3_aa: CAISGVYSGNTIYF; cdr3_nt: TGTGCCATCAGTGGGGTGTATTCTGGAAACACCATATATTTT
v_call: TRBV2; clone_size: -; j_call: TRBJ2-6; d_call: TRBD1; cdr3_aa: CASNGQGARGANVLTF; cdr3_nt: TGTGCCAGCAACGGACAGGGGGCGCGGGGGGCCAACGTCCTGACTTTC
v_call: TRBV7-2; clone_size: -; j_call: TRBJ1-5; d_call: TRBD1; cdr3_aa: CASSSPTGGGQPQHF; cdr3_nt: TGTGCCAGCAGCTCGCCCACAGGGGGGGGACAGCCCCAGCATTTT
v_call: TRBV18; clone_size: -; j_call: TRBJ1-3; d_call: -; cdr3_aa: CASSPRDNSGNTIYF; cdr3_nt: TGTGCCAGCTCACCTAGGGACAACTCTGGAAACACCATATATTTT
v_call: TRBV7-9; clone_size: -; j_call: TRBJ2-1; d_call: -; cdr3_aa: CASSSSGDMQFF; cdr3_nt: TGTGCCAGCAGCTCGTCAGGGGATATGCAGTTCTTC